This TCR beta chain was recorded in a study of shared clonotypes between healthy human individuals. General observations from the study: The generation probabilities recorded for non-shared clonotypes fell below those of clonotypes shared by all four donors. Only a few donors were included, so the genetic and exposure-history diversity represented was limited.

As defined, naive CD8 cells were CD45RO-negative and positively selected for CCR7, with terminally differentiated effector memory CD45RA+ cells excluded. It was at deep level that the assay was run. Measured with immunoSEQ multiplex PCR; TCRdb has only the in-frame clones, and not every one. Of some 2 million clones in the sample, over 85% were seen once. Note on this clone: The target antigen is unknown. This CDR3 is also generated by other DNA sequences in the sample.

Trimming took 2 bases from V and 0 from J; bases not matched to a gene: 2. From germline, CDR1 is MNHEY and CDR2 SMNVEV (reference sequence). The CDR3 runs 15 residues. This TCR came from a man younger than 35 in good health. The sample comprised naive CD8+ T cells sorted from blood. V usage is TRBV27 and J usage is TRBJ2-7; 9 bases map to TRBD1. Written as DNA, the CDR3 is TGTGCCAGCAGTTTAGGGACAGGGAGCTCCTACGAGCAGTACTTC. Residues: CASSLGTGSSYEQYF.